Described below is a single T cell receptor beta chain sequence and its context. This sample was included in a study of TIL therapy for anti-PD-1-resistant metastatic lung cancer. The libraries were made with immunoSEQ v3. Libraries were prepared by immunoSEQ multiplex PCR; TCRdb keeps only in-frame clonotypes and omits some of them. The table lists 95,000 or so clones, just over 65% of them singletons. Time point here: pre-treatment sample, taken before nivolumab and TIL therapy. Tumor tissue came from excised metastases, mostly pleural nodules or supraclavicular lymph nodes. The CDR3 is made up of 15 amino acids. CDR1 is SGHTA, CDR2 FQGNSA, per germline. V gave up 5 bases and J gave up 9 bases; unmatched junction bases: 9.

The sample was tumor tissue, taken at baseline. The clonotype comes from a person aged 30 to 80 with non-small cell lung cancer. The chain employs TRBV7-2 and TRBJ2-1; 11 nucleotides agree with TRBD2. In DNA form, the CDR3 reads TGTGCCAGCAGCAAGACTAGCGGGATTGACGGTGAGCAGTTCTTC. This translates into CASSKTSGIDGEQFF.